This is a list of T cell receptor beta chains from one sample in a study of cytomegalovirus exposure and HLA in healthy donors. TCRdb's copy holds only in-frame clones and misses some; the assay was immunoSEQ multiplex PCR. The data show around 250,000 clones, roughly 90% seen once. The sample taken for sequencing was PBMCs. The receptors shown here come from a woman younger than 35 in good health and CMV-seronegative. The CDR3 runs from the conserved cysteine through the conserved F or W. The D gene is left open where the match is weak. Clone size is stated in some rows and not others, as once, few, many or a class when expanded.

clone size: once
V gene: TRBV9
D gene: TRBD1
J gene: TRBJ1-2
CDR3 DNA: TGTGCCAGCAGCACCTACAGGGGATTGGAGGGCTACACCTTC
CDR3 protein: CASSTYRGLEGYTF

clone size: many
V gene: TRBV4-3
D gene: TRBD2
J gene: TRBJ2-3
CDR3 DNA: TGCGCCAGCAGCCAGGAACTAGCGGGGGGGACAGATACGCAGTATTTT
CDR3 protein: CASSQELAGGTDTQYF

clone size: -
V gene: TRBV6-5
D gene: -
J gene: TRBJ1-2
CDR3 DNA: TGTGCCAGCAGACCGGGAGGGCGAGGCTACACCTTC
CDR3 protein: CASRPGGRGYTF

clone size: -
V gene: TRBV30
D gene: TRBD1
J gene: TRBJ2-3
CDR3 DNA: TGTGCCTGGGACAGGGTTCGCGCAGATACGCAGTATTTT
CDR3 protein: CAWDRVRADTQYF

clone size: few
V gene: TRBV27
D gene: TRBD1
J gene: TRBJ2-7
CDR3 DNA: TGTGCCAGCAGCACCCGGGACAGTAACTCCTACGAGCAGTACTTC
CDR3 protein: CASSTRDSNSYEQYF

clone size: -
V gene: TRBV4-1
D gene: TRBD2
J gene: TRBJ2-5
CDR3 DNA: TGCGCCAGCAGCCAATCCCGGGGACTAGCTCCCCAAGAGACCCAGTACTTC
CDR3 protein: CASSQSRGLAPQETQYF

clone size: -
V gene: TRBV6-5
D gene: -
J gene: TRBJ2-1
CDR3 DNA: TGTGCCAGCAGTTACTCCCGGGACTCCTCCTACAATGAGCAGTTCTTC
CDR3 protein: CASSYSRDSSYNEQFF

clone size: -
V gene: TRBV6-1
D gene: -
J gene: TRBJ2-7
CDR3 DNA: TGTGCCAGCAGTCCTTACGGGACACCCTCCTACGAGCAGTACTTC
CDR3 protein: CASSPYGTPSYEQYF

clone size: -
V gene: TRBV5-6
D gene: -
J gene: TRBJ2-2
CDR3 DNA: TGTGCCAGCAGCCGGGGATCATGGTACGACACCGGGGAGCTGTTTTTT
CDR3 protein: CASSRGSWYDTGELFF

clone size: -
V gene: TRBV14
D gene: -
J gene: TRBJ2-7
CDR3 DNA: TGTGCCAGCAGCCCGACAGCCGGCGCCTACGAGCAGTACTTC
CDR3 protein: CASSPTAGAYEQYF

clone size: few
V gene: TRBV7-9
D gene: -
J gene: TRBJ1-5
CDR3 DNA: TGTGCCAGCAGCTTAGGGCCAGGGTTTAATCAGCCCCAGCATTTT
CDR3 protein: CASSLGPGFNQPQHF

clone size: -
V gene: TRBV6-6
D gene: -
J gene: TRBJ1-2
CDR3 DNA: TGTGCCAGCAGTTACTCGGTGGGTGGGGGGTCTGGCTACACCTTC
CDR3 protein: CASSYSVGGGSGYTF

clone size: -
V gene: TRBV11-1
D gene: -
J gene: TRBJ2-3
CDR3 DNA: TGTGCCAGCAGATATCGGGGCACAGATACGCAGTATTTT
CDR3 protein: CASRYRGTDTQYF

clone size: -
V gene: TRBV5-1
D gene: -
J gene: TRBJ2-3
CDR3 DNA: TGCGCCAGCAGCTTGACAACACAGGGAACGGATACGCAGTATTTT
CDR3 protein: CASSLTTQGTDTQYF

clone size: -
V gene: TRBV7-9
D gene: TRBD2
J gene: TRBJ2-5
CDR3 DNA: TGTGCCAGCAGCTTGCAGCGGGGGGGCGAAGAGACCCAGTACTTC
CDR3 protein: CASSLQRGGEETQYF

clone size: -
V gene: TRBV13
D gene: TRBD1
J gene: TRBJ1-2
CDR3 DNA: TGTGCCAGCAGCCTGGGGGACAGGGTTTACGGCTACACCTTC
CDR3 protein: CASSLGDRVYGYTF

clone size: -
V gene: TRBV7-2
D gene: TRBD1
J gene: TRBJ2-5
CDR3 DNA: TGTGCCAGCAGCTTAACACAGGGGTTCCAAGAGACCCAGTACTTC
CDR3 protein: CASSLTQGFQETQYF